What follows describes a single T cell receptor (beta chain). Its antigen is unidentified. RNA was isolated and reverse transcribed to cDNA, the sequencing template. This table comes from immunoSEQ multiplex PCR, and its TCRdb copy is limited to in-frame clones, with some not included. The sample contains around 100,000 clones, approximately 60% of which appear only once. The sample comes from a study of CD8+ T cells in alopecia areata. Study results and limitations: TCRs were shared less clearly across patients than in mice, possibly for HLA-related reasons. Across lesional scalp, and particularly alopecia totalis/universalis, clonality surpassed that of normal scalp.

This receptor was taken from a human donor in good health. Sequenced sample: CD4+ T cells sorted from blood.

The CDR3 DNA sequence: TGTGCCAGCAGTTTTGAACACTCCAATTCACCCCTCCACTTT. It yields the protein CASSFEHSNSPLHF. The chain couples TRBV27 to TRBJ1-6; D is undetermined. The CDR3 spans 14 residues. Germline V gene lookup returns CDR1 MNHEY and CDR2 SMNVEV (reference sequence). Trimming left V 3 bases short and J 7 bases short, with 10 bases between.